This note documents a single T cell receptor beta chain sequence. What it recognizes is unknown. The sequenced patients had an expansion of CD8+CD57+ cells seen by flow cytometry. CDR1 is LGHDT and CDR2 is YNNKEL in the germline V gene (reference sequence). Trimming left V 1 base short and J 2 bases short, with 12 bases between. CDR3 size: 15 residues. The data are from a study of CD8+CD57+ T cells in acquired aplastic anemia. Points from the study as a whole: A significant difference in CD8+ Simpson's diversity between patients and controls was not found.

Profiles of TCR beta VDJ and CDR3 were generated from a genomic DNA template. From the reads, TCRdb called clonotypes with MiXCR, one entry per CDR3 protein. The sample yields 400,000 to 600,000 distinct CDR3 sequences, around 33% seen once. Sequenced input: sorted CD4+, CD8+, or CD8+CD57+ T cells (not recorded which) from PBMCs. The chain recombines TRBV3-1 with TRBJ2-7; D is undetermined. The receptor was derived from a human donor with aplastic anemia. As DNA, the CDR3 is TGTGCCAGCAGCCAAGTTTCCCACAGTGCCTACGAGCAGTACTTC. It codes for CASSQVSHSAYEQYF.